Below, 29 T cell receptor beta chains from the same sample are listed, as sequenced in a study of T cell responses to AZD1222 COVID-19 vaccine. TCRdb's copy holds only in-frame clones and misses some; the assay was immunoSEQ multiplex PCR. This table holds 95,000 to 150,000 clones, roughly 90% found once. The material was peripheral blood, obtained on day 0 of AZD1222 vaccination. These receptors were obtained from an adult in good health.

The chain employs TRBV5-4 and TRBJ1-2; D possibly corresponds to TRBD1 (5 bases). CDR3 size: 13 residues. V was clipped by 4 bases and J by 4 bases, with 11 bases between them. CDR1 and CDR2 from the germline V gene are SGHNT and YYREEE (reference sequence). CDR3 DNA: TGTGCCAGCAGCCGATTTGACAGCTATGGCTACACCTTC. Encoded protein: CASSRFDSYGYTF.

The rearrangement links TRBV9 to TRBJ1-4; D uncertain. The CDR3 length is 15 residues. Deletions cut 0 bases from V and 0 bases from J, with 6 bases between. Looked up from germline, CDR1 is SGDLS and CDR2 is YYNGEE. CDR3 in amino acids: CASSVGGATNEKLFF. The DNA of the CDR3 is TGTGCCAGCAGCGTAGGGGGTGCAACTAATGAAAAACTGTTTTTT.

Here the CDR3 reads CASARGVQETQYF. The CDR3 DNA follows: TGTGCCAGTGCCCGGGGAGTCCAAGAGACCCAGTACTTC. The V and J genes are TRBV19 and TRBJ2-5; tentatively, D is TRBD2 (5 bases). Germline values: CDR1 LNHDA, CDR2 SQIVND (reference sequence). The CDR3 length is 13 residues. Trimming cost V 8 bases and J 1 base, with 11 bases left between them.

The V and J genes are TRBV3-1 (or the pseudogene TRBV3-2) and TRBJ1-1; D is unresolved. Germline lookup yields CDR1 LGHDT and CDR2 YNNKEL (reference sequence). V was trimmed by 0 bases and J by 9 bases, leaving 8 bases between them. The CDR3 covers 12 residues. CDR3 sequence: CASSQEGKQAFF. As DNA, the CDR3 is TGTGCCAGCAGCCAAGAGGGCAAGCAAGCTTTCTTT.

CDR3 region: CASSQRTSGYEQYF. CDR3 sequence (DNA): TGTGCCAGCAGCCAACGGACTAGCGGGTACGAGCAGTACTTC. This rearrangement joins TRBV14 to TRBJ2-7, with 11 bases aligning to TRBD2. The CDR3 has 14 amino acids. The germline V gene encodes CDR1 SGHDN and CDR2 FVKESK. V dropped 2 bases and J dropped 4; count of bases not matched to a gene: 1.

The chain uses TRBV30 and TRBJ1-2; maybe TRBD1 (6 bases). The germline V gene has CDR1 GTSNPN and CDR2 SVGIG (reference sequence). Trimming pared 4 bases from V and 7 bases from J, leaving 13 bases between. The CDR3 runs 12 residues. CDR3 coding DNA: TGTGCCTGGACAGGGGTCGAGTTTGGCTACACCTTC. This sequence encodes CAWTGVEFGYTF.

The chain couples TRBV30 to TRBJ1-1; D is perhaps TRBD1 (6 bases). This CDR3 is built from 11 residues. Germline-derived CDR1 and CDR2 are GTSNPN and SVGIG (reference sequence). V gave up 1 base and J gave up 11 bases, with 11 bases separating them. This CDR3 is CAWSDRERAFF. The CDR3 region has the DNA TGTGCCTGGAGTGACAGGGAACGTGCTTTCTTT.

This clone was found a few times. In DNA form, the CDR3 reads TGTGCCAGTAGTATGGGACAGAACTACGAGCAGTACTTC. Translating gives CASSMGQNYEQYF. The rearrangement links TRBV19 to TRBJ2-7; 7 bases align to TRBD1. The ends lost 3 bases at V and 3 bases at J; junction bases unmatched: 2. This CDR3 region has 13 residues. Germline V gene lookup returns CDR1 LNHDA and CDR2 SQIVND (reference sequence).

V gene TRBV6-5 combines with J gene TRBJ2-1, with D tentatively TRBD1 or TRBD2 (5 bases each). Trimming took 6 bases from V and 6 from J, leaving 18 bases between them. CDR3 length: 15 residues. Germline CDR1 and CDR2: MNHEY and SVGAGI. The CDR3 spells CASRLTGTALNEQFF. In DNA form, the CDR3 reads TGTGCCAGCAGATTGACCGGGACGGCCCTCAATGAGCAGTTCTTC.

The CDR3 loop reads CASSPRLAGLYNEQFF. DNA for the CDR3: TGCGCCAGCAGCCCCCGACTAGCGGGCCTTTACAATGAGCAGTTCTTC. V and J are TRBV5-1 and TRBJ2-1; the match to TRBD2 covers 10 bases. V gave up 4 bases and J gave up 4 bases; unmatched junction bases: 8. Germline V gene lookup returns CDR1 SGHRS and CDR2 YFSETQ. CDR3 length equals 16 residues.

The rearrangement links TRBV10-2 to TRBJ1-3, with a weak D call TRBD1 (5 bases). Trimming pared 9 bases from V and 0 bases from J, leaving 18 bases between. CDR1 and CDR2 from the germline V gene are WSHSY and SAAADI. The CDR3 sequence is 16 residues long. CDR3 DNA sequence: TGCGCCAGTGGAGGAGGGGTCATGAGCTCTGGAAACACCATATATTTT. It yields the protein CASGGGVMSSGNTIYF.

On this clone: Other nucleotide sequences from this sample produce the same CDR3. The chain carries TRBV3-1 (or the pseudogene TRBV3-2) and TRBJ1-2; D is perhaps TRBD1 (6 bases). This CDR3 spans 13 amino acids. Between the trimmed V and J ends, which lost 5 bases and 2 bases, there was a span of 9 bases. The germline CDR1 and CDR2 sequences are LGHDT and YNNKEL (reference sequence). The CDR3 nucleotides read TGTGCCAGCAGCAGGACAGAAAACTATGGCTACACCTTC. The encoded protein is CASSRTENYGYTF.

For the CDR3, the DNA is TGTGCCAGCAGTTCCGGGGGGCGGAAAGAGACCCAGTACTTC. It codes for CASSSGGRKETQYF. The chain uses TRBV5-4 and TRBJ2-5; weak D call: TRBD2 (7 bases). V lost 5 bases and J lost 3, with 14 bases in between. Germline lookup yields CDR1 SGHNT and CDR2 YYREEE (reference sequence). This CDR3 has 14 amino acids.

The CDR3 DNA is TGTGCCGCTGAAAGGAGAGTTTCTGGAAACACCATATATTTT. Protein product: CAAERRVSGNTIYF. The chain is built from TRBV2 and TRBJ1-3; unclear D gene. Germline CDR1 and CDR2: SNHLY and FYNNEI. The CDR3 has 14 residues. The V end lost 11 bases, the J end lost 1 base, and 15 bases lay between the germline ends.

Only a few counts were recorded for this clone. The chain is built from TRBV18 and TRBJ1-5; D gene ambiguous. V was pared by 1 base and J by 0 bases, with 7 bases between. Germline V lookup: CDR1 KGHSH, CDR2 LQKENI. The CDR3 is 15 amino acids. The CDR3, as DNA: TGTGCCAGCTCACCACGGGGTGATAGCAATCAGCCCCAGCATTTT. It translates to CASSPRGDSNQPQHF. The full variable domain, rest sourced from reference TRBV18 and TRBJ1-5, is NAGVMQNPRHLVRRRGQEARLRCSPMKGHSHVYWYRQLPEEGLKFMVYLQKENIIDESGMPKERFSAEFPKEGPSILRIQQVVRGDSAAYFCASSPRGDSNQPQHFGDGTRLSIL.

The chain is built from TRBV12-5 and TRBJ2-7; 11 positions agree with TRBD1. This CDR3 region has 13 residues. Germline CDR1 is LGHNT and CDR2 is FRNRAP. J gave up 8 bases and V 6 bases, and 6 bases lay outside the gene matches. CDR3 in DNA: TGTGCTAGTGGGGCGGGACAGGGGGAACAGCAGTACTTC. Translated: CASGAGQGEQQYF.

The V gene is TRBV3-1 (or the pseudogene TRBV3-2), the J gene TRBJ1-1, with a tentative D call TRBD1 (6 bases). Germline V gives CDR1 LGHDT, CDR2 YNNKEL (reference sequence). The V gene lost 0 bases and the J gene lost 10 bases, with 15 bases spanning the gap. The CDR3 has 14 amino acids. Written as DNA, the CDR3 is TGTGCCAGCAGCCAAGAATTTCCGGGGGCTACAGCTTTCTTT. Translating gives CASSQEFPGATAFF.

V usage is TRBV28 and J usage is TRBJ2-1; no clear D gene. Germline V gene data show CDR1 as MDHEN and CDR2 as SYDVKM. Trimming cost V 4 bases and J 0 bases, with 13 bases left between them. The length of the CDR3 is 16 residues. DNA of the CDR3: TGTGCCAGCAGTTATCCACCCCAGGCCTCCTACAATGAGCAGTTCTTC. It encodes CASSYPPQASYNEQFF. The complete variable domain, with remaining parts taken from reference TRBV28 and TRBJ2-1, reads DVKVTQSSRYLVKRTGEKVFLECVQDMDHENMFWYRQDPGLGLRLIYFSYDVKMKEKGDIPEGYSVSREKKERFSLILESASTNQTSMYLCASSYPPQASYNEQFFGPGTRLTVL.

The V call is TRBV6-5, the J call TRBJ2-3; 8 bases map to TRBD2. Germline V CDR1 and CDR2: MNHEY, SVGAGI. The junction had 4 bases not matched to a gene; V was cut back by 2 bases and J by 6 bases. The CDR3 totals 14 residues. The CDR3 protein is CASSYLRGGDTQYF. The CDR3 DNA reads TGTGCCAGCAGTTACCTACGGGGGGGGGATACGCAGTATTTT.

The chain recombines TRBV5-1 with TRBJ2-3; 7 nucleotides line up with TRBD2. The CDR3 contains 16 residues. CDR1 and CDR2 from the germline V gene are SGHRS and YFSETQ. V shed 2 bases, J shed 2 bases, and the junction held 8 bases outside the gene matches. The CDR3 region has the DNA TGCGCCAGCAGCTTACTCGCGGGGGTCTCCACAGATACGCAGTATTTT. It is translated as CASSLLAGVSTDTQYF.

The genes are TRBV7-9 and TRBJ2-1; D may be TRBD1 (6 bases). Trimming cost V 4 bases and J 5 bases, with 15 bases left between them. The CDR3 runs to 15 residues. Germline values: CDR1 SEHNR, CDR2 FQNEAQ (reference sequence). CDR3 nucleotide sequence: TGTGCCAGCAGCTCGCCCCGGACAGATAACAATGAGCAGTTCTTC. It specifies CASSSPRTDNNEQFF.

The rearrangement joins TRBV19 to TRBJ1-6, with a tentative D call TRBD1 (5 bases). Germline CDR1 and CDR2: LNHDA and SQIVND (reference sequence). V lost 6 bases and J lost 10, with 16 bases in between. This CDR3 has 14 residues. The CDR3 here is CASRSTAAESPLHF. The CDR3 coding sequence is TGTGCCAGTAGGTCGACAGCGGCGGAGTCACCCCTCCACTTT.

The chain is built from TRBV4-1 and TRBJ1-6; D is unresolved. Germline values: CDR1 MGHRA, CDR2 YSYEKL. Trimming pared 0 bases from V and 4 bases from J, leaving 7 bases between. The length of the CDR3 is 15 residues. DNA of the CDR3: TGCGCCAGCAGCCAAGAAGACGGTTATAATTCACCCCTCCACTTT. Protein sequence: CASSQEDGYNSPLHF.

This clone occurred once. The V and J genes are TRBV6-2 or TRBV6-3 and TRBJ1-5, with TRBD1 as a possible D gene (5 bases). The CDR3 has 15 amino acids. Germline CDR1 reads MNHEY; CDR2 reads SVGEGT. The V end lost 3 bases, the J end lost 7 bases, and 16 bases lay between the germline ends. The CDR3 protein is CASSYATTDSQPQHF. The CDR3 region has the DNA TGTGCCAGCAGTTATGCGACTACCGACAGCCAGCCCCAGCATTTT.

The gene calls are TRBV18 and TRBJ2-2; possible D gene TRBD1, 5 bases. Trimming shortened V by 6 bases and J by 0 bases, and 8 bases separated the two germline ends. Germline values: CDR1 KGHSH, CDR2 LQKENI. This CDR3 spans 14 amino acids. The CDR3, as DNA: TGTGCCAGCTCCGGCAGGGCGAACACCGGGGAGCTGTTTTTT. Its translation is CASSGRANTGELFF.

This sequence joins TRBV15 and TRBJ2-3; TRBD2 matches at 13 bases. Germline V CDR1 and CDR2: LNHNV, YYDKDF (reference sequence). Germline trimming cut 0 bases from V and 6 bases from J; bases unmatched to any gene: 3. The CDR3 extends over 16 amino acids. DNA of the CDR3: TGTGCCACCAGCAGAGAGACTAGCGGGGGGCCTGATACGCAGTATTTT. Translating gives CATSRETSGGPDTQYF.

This chain connects TRBV27 to TRBJ1-1, with TRBD1 identical over 7 bases. This CDR3 region has 13 residues. Germline assignment: CDR1 MNHEY and CDR2 SMNVEV (reference sequence). V shed 5 bases, J shed 1 base, and the junction held 1 base outside the gene matches. The CDR3 protein is CASSRQGNTEAFF. The CDR3 nucleotides read TGTGCCAGCAGTAGACAGGGGAACACTGAAGCTTTCTTT.

The chain is built from TRBV5-6 and TRBJ1-5; 10 bases align to TRBD1. V lost 2 bases, J lost 4 bases, and 6 bases stayed unmatched. This CDR3 is 16 amino acids long. From germline, CDR1 is SGHDT and CDR2 YYEEEE. This CDR3 is CASSFWDRGINQPQHF. CDR3 coding DNA: TGTGCCAGCAGCTTTTGGGACAGGGGAATAAATCAGCCCCAGCATTTT.

This clone has only a few counts. The chain combines TRBV19 with TRBJ1-1; D might be TRBD1 (6 bases). Germline values: CDR1 LNHDA, CDR2 SQIVND (reference sequence). The CDR3 is 16 amino acids. The V gene lost 0 bases and the J gene lost 7 bases, with 18 bases spanning the gap. The CDR3 DNA is TGTGCCAGTAGTATAGATCCTAAGGGGGTGAACGTTGAAGCTTTCTTT. This encodes CASSIDPKGVNVEAFF.